This TCR beta chain was documented in a study of T cells after posttransplantation cyclophosphamide. Only a few counts were recorded for this clone. Its target is unknown. The CDR3 covers 17 residues. Germline loops: CDR1 SGHDT, CDR2 YYEEEE. V gave up 2 bases and J gave up 2 bases; unmatched junction bases: 10. The table came from immunoSEQ multiplex PCR; TCRdb's copy has only in-frame clones and leaves some out. The sample consists of over 9,000 clones, 90% to 95% of them appearing once. Overall study findings and caveats: Blood and skin or GI T cell repertoires showed limited TRB overlap. TRB clonality was highly associated with recipient CMV seropositivity and reactivation. Later blood repertoires were often dominated by clones from the donor CD8+ memory compartment.

Cyclophosphamide on days +3 and +4 followed busulfan-fludarabine conditioning and a marrow graft. Sequences were derived from PBMCs, sampled after allogeneic stem cell transplant with posttransplant cyclophosphamide. The receptor was isolated from a female patient aged 30-39 years who received an allogeneic stem cell transplant from an unrelated donor, was CMV-positive, and had no GVHD. Some T cells could come from the graft donor. The chain has TRBV5-6 and TRBJ1-5, with 7 bases lining up with TRBD1. CDR3 amino acids: CASSFTGDQSGNQPQHF. Here the CDR3 DNA reads TGTGCCAGCAGCTTCACAGGGGACCAGAGTGGCAATCAGCCCCAGCATTTT.